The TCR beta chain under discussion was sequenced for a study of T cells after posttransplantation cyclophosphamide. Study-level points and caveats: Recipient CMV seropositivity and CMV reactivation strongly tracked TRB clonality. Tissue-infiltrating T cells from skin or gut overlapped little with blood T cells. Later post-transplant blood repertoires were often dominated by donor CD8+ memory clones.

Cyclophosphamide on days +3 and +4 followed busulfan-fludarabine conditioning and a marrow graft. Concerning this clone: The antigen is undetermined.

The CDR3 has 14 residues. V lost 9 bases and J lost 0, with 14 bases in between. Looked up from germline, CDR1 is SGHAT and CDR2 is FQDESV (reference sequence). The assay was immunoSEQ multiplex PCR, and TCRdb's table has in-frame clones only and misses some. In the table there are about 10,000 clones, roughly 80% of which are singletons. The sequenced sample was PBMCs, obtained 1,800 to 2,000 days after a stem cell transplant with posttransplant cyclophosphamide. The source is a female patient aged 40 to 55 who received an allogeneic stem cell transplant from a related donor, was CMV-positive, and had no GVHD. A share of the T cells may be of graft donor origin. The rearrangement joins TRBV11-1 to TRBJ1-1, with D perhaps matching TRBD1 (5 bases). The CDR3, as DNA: TGTGCCAGTAAACAACAGGAATTGAACACTGAAGCTTTCTTT. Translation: CASKQQELNTEAFF.